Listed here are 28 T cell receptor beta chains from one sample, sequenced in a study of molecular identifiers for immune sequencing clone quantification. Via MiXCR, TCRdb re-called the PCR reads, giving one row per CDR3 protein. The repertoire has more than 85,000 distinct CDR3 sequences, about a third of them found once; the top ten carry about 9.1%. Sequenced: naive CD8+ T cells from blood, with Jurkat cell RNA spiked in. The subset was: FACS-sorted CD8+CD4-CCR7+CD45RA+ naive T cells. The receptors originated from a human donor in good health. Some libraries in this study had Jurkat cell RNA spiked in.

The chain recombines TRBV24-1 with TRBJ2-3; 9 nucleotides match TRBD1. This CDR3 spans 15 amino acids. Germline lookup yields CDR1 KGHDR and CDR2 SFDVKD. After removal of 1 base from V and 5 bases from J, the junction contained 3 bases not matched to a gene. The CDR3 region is CATSDLGQGKDTQYF. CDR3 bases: TGTGCCACCAGTGATTTAGGACAGGGGAAAGATACGCAGTATTTT.

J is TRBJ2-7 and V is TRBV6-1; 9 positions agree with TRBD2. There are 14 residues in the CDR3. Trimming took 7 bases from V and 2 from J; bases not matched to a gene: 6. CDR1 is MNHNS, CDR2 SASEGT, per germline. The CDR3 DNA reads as TGTGCCAGCACTGATGCGGGAGGGCCCTACGAGCAGTACTTC. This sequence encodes CASTDAGGPYEQYF.

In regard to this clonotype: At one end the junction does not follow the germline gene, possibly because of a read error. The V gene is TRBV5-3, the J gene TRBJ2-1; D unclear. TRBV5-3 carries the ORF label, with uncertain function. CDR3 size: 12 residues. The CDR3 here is CASSSGNNEQFF. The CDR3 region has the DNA TGTGCCAGCAGCTCGGGCAACAATGAGCAGTTCTTC.

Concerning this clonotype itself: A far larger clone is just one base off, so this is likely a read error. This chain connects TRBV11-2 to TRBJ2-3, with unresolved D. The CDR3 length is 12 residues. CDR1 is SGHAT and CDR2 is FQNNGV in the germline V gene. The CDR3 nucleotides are TGTGCCAGCAGCCCAAGCACAGATACGCTGTATTTT. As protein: CASSPSTDTLYF.

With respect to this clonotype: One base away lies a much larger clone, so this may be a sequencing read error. CDR3 protein: CASSFWVEYGDTLYF. The CDR3 DNA is TGTGCCAGCAGTTTCTGGGTTGAGTACGGAGATACGCTGTATTTT. The chain uses TRBV28 and TRBJ2-3; the D is unclear. Germline V gives CDR1 MDHEN, CDR2 SYDVKM. The CDR3 sequence is 15 residues long.

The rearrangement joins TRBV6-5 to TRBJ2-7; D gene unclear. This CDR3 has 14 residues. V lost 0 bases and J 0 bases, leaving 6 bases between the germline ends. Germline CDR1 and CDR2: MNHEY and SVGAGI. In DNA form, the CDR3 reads TGTGCCAGCAGTTACTCGCTGAGCTCCTACGAGCAGTACTTC. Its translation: CASSYSLSSYEQYF.

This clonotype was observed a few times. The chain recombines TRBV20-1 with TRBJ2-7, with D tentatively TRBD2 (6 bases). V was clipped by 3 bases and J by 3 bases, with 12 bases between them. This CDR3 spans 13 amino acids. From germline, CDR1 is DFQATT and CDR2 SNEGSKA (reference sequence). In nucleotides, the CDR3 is TGCAGTGCTAGGACTAGAGCCAACTACGAGCAGTACTTC. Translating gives CSARTRANYEQYF.

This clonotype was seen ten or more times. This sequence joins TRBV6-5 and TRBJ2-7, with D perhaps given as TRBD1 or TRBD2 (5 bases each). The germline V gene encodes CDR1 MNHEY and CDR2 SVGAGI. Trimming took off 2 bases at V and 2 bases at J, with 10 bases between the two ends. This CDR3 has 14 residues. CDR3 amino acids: CASSYGTVPYEQYF. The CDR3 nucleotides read TGTGCCAGCAGTTACGGGACGGTGCCCTACGAGCAGTACTTC.

CDR3 residues: CASSQDPGDTTDTQYF. The CDR3 DNA follows: TGCGCCAGCAGCCAAGACCCAGGGGATACCACAGATACGCAGTATTTT. This rearrangement joins TRBV4-3 to TRBJ2-3; D possibly corresponds to TRBD1 (6 bases). Germline V CDR1 and CDR2: LGHNA, YSLEER. This CDR3 has 16 amino acids. Trimming removed 0 bases from V and 2 bases from J, with 12 bases in between.

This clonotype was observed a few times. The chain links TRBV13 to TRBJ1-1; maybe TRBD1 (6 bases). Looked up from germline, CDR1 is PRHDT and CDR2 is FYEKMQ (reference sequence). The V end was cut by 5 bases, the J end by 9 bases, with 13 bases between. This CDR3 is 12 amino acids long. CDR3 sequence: CASSLRQDQAFF. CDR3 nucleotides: TGTGCCAGCAGCCTGAGACAGGACCAAGCTTTCTTT.

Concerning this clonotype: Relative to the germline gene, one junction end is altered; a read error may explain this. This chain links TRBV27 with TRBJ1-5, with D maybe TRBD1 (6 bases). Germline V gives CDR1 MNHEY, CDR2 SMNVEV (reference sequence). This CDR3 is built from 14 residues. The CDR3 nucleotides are TGTGCCAGCAGTTCCCGGGACAACAATCCGCCCCAGCACTTT. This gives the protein CASSSRDNNPPQHF.

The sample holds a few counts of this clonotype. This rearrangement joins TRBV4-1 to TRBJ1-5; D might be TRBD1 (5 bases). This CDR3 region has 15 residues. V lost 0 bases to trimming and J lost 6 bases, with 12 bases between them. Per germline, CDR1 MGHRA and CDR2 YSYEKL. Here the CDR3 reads CASSQEWGIGQPQHF. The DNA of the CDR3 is TGCGCCAGCAGCCAAGAATGGGGCATCGGTCAGCCCCAGCATTTT.

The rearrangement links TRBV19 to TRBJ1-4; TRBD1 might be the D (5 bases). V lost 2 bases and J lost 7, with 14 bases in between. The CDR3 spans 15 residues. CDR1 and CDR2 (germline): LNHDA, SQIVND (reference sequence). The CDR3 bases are TGTGCCAGTAGTATATTCCAGGGAGGACGTGAAAAACTGTTTTTT. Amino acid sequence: CASSIFQGGREKLFF.

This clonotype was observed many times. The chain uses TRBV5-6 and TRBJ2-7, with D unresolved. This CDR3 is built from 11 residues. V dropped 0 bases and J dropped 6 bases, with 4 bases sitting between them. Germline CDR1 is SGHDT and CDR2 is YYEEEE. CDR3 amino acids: CASSLAFEQYF. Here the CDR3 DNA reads TGTGCCAGCAGCTTGGCCTTCGAGCAGTACTTC.

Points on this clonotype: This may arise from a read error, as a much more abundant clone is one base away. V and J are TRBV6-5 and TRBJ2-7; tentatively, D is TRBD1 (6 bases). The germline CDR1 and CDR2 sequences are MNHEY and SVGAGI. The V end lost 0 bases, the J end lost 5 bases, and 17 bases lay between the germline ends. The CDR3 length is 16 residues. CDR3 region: CASSYSQQGSPHEQYF. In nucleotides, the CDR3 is TGTGCCAGCAGTTACTCGCAACAGGGTTCCCCCCACGAGCAGTACTTC.

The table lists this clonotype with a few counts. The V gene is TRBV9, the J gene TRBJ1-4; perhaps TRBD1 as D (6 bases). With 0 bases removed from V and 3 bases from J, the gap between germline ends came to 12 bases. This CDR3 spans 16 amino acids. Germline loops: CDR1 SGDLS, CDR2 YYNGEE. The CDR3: CASSVAGDGSNEKLFF. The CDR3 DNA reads TGTGCCAGCAGCGTAGCAGGGGACGGCTCTAATGAAAAACTGTTTTTT. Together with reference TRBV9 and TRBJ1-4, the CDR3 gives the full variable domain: DSGVTQTPKHLITATGQRVTLRCSPRSGDLSVYWYQQSLDQGLQFLIQYYNGEERAKGNILERFSAQQFPDLHSELNLSSLELGDSALYFCASSVAGDGSNEKLFFGSGTQLSVL.

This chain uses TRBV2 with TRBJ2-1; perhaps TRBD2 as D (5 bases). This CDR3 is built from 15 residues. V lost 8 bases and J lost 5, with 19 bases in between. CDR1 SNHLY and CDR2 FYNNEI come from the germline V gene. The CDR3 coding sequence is TGTGCCAGCTCGGGATTGGCGTTCGGGGACAATGAGCAGTTCTTC. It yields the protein CASSGLAFGDNEQFF.

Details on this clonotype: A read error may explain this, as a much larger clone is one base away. Here the CDR3 DNA reads TGTGCCAGCAGCGTAGAAGGCGGGAGACCCGGGGGGCTGTTTTTT. Protein sequence: CASSVEGGRPGGLFF. J is TRBJ2-2 and V is TRBV9, with 7 bases identical to TRBD2. The length of the CDR3 is 15 residues. Germline V gene data show CDR1 as SGDLS and CDR2 as YYNGEE.

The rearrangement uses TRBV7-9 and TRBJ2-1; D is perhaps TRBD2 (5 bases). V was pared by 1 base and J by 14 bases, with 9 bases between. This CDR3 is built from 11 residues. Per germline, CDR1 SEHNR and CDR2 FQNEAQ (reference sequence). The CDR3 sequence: CASSLGLLEFF. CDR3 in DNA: TGTGCCAGCAGCTTAGGACTACTGGAGTTCTTC.

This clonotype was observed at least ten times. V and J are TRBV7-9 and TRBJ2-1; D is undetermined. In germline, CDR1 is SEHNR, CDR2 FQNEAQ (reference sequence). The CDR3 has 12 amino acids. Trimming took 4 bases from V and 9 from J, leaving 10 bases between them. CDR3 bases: TGTGCCAGCAGCTCCCTCGCAGGTGAGCAGTTCTTC. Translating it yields CASSSLAGEQFF.

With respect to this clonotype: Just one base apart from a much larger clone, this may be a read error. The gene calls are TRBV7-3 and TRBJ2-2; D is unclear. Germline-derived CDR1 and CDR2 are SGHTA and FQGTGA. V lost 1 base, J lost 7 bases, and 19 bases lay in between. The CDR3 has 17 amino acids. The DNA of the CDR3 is TGTGCCAGCAGCTTAAACCCAAGCCTTGGGTACATCGGGGAGCTGTTTTTT. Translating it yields CASSLNPSLGYIGELFF.

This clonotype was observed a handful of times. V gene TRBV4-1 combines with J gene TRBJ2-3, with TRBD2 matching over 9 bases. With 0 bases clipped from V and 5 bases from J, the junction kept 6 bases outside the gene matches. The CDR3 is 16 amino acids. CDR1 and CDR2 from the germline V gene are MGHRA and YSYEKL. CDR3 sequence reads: CASSQEQAGGEDTQYF. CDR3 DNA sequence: TGCGCCAGCAGCCAAGAACAAGCGGGAGGAGAAGATACGCAGTATTTT.

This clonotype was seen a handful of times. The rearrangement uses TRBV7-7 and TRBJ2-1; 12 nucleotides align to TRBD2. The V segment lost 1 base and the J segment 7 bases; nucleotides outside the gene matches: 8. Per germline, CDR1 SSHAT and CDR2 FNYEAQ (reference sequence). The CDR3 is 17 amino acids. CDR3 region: CASSLVVGLAGRNEQFF. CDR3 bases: TGTGCCAGCAGCTTAGTGGTCGGACTAGCGGGGCGTAATGAGCAGTTCTTC.

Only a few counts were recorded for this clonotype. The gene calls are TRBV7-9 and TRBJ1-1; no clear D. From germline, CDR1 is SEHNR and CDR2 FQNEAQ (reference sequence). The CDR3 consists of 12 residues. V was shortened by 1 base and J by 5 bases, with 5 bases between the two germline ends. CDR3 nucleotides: TGTGCCAGCAGCTTAGAGGCAACTGAAGCTTTCTTT. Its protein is CASSLEATEAFF.

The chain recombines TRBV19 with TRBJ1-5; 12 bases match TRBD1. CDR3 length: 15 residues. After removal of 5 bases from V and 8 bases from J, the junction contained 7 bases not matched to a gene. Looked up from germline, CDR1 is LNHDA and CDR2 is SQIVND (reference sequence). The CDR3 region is CASSVKGQGAKPQHF. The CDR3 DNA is TGTGCCAGTAGTGTCAAGGGACAGGGGGCTAAGCCCCAGCATTTT.

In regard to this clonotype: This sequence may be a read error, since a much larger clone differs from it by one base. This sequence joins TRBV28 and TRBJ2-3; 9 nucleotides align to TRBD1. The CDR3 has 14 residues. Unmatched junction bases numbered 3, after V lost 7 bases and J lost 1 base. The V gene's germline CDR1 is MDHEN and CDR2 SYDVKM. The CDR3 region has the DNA TGTGCCAGCATCAGGACAGGGGGCACAGATACGCAGTATTTT. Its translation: CASIRTGGTDTQYF. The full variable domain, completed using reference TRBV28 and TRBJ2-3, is DVKVTQSSRYLVKRTGEKVFLECVQDMDHENMFWYRQDPGLGLRLIYFSYDVKMKEKGDIPEGYSVSREKKERFSLILESASTNQTSMYLCASIRTGGTDTQYFGPGTRLTVL.

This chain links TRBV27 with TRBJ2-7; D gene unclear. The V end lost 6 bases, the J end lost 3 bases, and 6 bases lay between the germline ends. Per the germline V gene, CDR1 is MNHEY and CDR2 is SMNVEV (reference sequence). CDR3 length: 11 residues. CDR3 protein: CASRGDYEQYF. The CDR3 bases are TGTGCCAGCAGAGGCGACTACGAGCAGTACTTC.

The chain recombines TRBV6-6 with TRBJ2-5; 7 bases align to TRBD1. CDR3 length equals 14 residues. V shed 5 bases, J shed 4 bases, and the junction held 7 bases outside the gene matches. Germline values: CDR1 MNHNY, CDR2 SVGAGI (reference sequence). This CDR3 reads CASSPRQGIETQYF. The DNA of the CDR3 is TGTGCCAGCAGTCCACGACAGGGTATAGAGACCCAGTACTTC.